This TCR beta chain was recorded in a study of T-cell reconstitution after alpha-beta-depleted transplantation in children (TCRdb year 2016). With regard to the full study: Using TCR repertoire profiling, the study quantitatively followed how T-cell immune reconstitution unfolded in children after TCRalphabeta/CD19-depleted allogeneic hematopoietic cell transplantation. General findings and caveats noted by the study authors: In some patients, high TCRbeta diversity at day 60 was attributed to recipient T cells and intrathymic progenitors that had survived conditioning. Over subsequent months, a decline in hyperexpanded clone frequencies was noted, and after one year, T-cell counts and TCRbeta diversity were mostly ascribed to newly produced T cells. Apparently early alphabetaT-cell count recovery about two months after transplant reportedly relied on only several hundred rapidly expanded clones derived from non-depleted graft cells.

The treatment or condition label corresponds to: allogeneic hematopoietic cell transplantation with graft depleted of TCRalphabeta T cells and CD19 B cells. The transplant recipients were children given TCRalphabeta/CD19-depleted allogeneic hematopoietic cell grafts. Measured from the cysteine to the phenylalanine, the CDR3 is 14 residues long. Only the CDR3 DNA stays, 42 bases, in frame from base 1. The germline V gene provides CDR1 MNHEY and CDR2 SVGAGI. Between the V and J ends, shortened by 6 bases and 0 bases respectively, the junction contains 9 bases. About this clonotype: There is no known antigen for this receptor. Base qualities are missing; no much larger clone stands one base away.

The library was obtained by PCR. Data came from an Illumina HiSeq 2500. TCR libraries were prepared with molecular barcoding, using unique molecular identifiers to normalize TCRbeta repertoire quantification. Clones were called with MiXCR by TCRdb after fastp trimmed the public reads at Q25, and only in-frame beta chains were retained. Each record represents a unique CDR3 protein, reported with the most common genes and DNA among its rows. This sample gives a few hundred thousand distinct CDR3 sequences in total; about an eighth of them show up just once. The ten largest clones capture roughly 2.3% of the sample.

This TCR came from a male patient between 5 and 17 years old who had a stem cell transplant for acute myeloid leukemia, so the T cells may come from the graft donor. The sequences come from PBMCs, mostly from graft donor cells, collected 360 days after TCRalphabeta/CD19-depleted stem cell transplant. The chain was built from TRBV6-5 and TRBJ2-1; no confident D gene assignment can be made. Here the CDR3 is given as CASSISSSYNEQFF. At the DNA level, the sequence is TGTGCCAGCAGCATCTCGAGCTCCTACAATGAGCAGTTCTTC.